The 12 T cell receptor beta chains below all came from one sample that was sequenced in a study of blood T cell repertoires in COVID-19. Method: immunoSEQ multiplex PCR; TCRdb's copy keeps in-frame clones and lacks some. The profile shows over 85,000 clones, 80% to 90% of them singletons. Sequenced: peripheral blood. The receptors shown here come from a man in his sixties with acute or convalescent COVID-19.

The chain couples TRBV28 to TRBJ2-7; perhaps TRBD2 as D (5 bases). Trimming took 3 bases from V and 3 from J, leaving 18 bases between them. Germline V lookup: CDR1 MDHEN, CDR2 SYDVKM. This CDR3 has 16 amino acids. The CDR3 DNA sequence: TGTGCCAGCAGTTTTAGTCCGGACTGGTCAATCTACGAGCAGTACTTC. This sequence encodes CASSFSPDWSIYEQYF.

V and J are TRBV4-3 and TRBJ1-1; D remains ambiguous. The CDR3 runs to 13 residues. V lost 2 bases, J lost 4 bases, and 8 bases lay in between. CDR1 and CDR2 from the germline V gene are LGHNA and YSLEER. CDR3 nucleotide sequence: TGCGCCAGCAGCCAAAGAGGAGGCACTGAAGCTTTCTTT. Its translation is CASSQRGGTEAFF.

This chain joins TRBV5-6 and TRBJ2-3, with 10 bases lining up with TRBD2. The CDR3 length is 15 residues. Looked up from germline, CDR1 is SGHDT and CDR2 is YYEEEE. The junction had 6 bases not matched to a gene; V was cut back by 4 bases and J by 4 bases. The CDR3 DNA reads TGTGCCAGCAGCACAACCGGGACTAGCGCAGATACGCAGTATTTT. Translation: CASSTTGTSADTQYF.

The chain recombines TRBV28 with TRBJ1-4, with D tentatively TRBD1 (5 bases). The germline V gene encodes CDR1 MDHEN and CDR2 SYDVKM. V lost 2 bases and J 8 bases, leaving 9 bases between the germline ends. The CDR3 sequence is 13 residues long. Written as DNA, the CDR3 is TGTGCCAGCAGTTTAATGGGGGGGGAAAAACTGTTTTTT. It encodes CASSLMGGEKLFF. The variable domain in full, with the rest retrieved from reference TRBV28 and TRBJ1-4, is DVKVTQSSRYLVKRTGEKVFLECVQDMDHENMFWYRQDPGLGLRLIYFSYDVKMKEKGDIPEGYSVSREKKERFSLILESASTNQTSMYLCASSLMGGEKLFFGSGTQLSVL.

The V call is TRBV28, the J call TRBJ2-7; 11 bases agree with TRBD2. The trim removed 5 bases at V and 4 bases at J, leaving 7 bases unmatched. There are 15 residues in the CDR3. Germline lookup yields CDR1 MDHEN and CDR2 SYDVKM. The CDR3: CASSTGLAGHYEQYF. CDR3 nucleotides: TGTGCCAGCAGTACTGGACTAGCGGGCCATTACGAGCAGTACTTC.

The chain recombines TRBV7-9 with TRBJ1-2; D gene unclear. Germline V lookup: CDR1 SEHNR, CDR2 FQNEAQ (reference sequence). This CDR3 region has 13 residues. V was pared by 5 bases and J by 7 bases, with 14 bases between. DNA for the CDR3: TGTGCCAGCAGCCAGGCAGGCTCGGTTGGCTACACCTTC. This translates into CASSQAGSVGYTF.

This chain links TRBV6-1 with TRBJ2-7, with a possible D match to TRBD2 (6 bases). V was clipped by 3 bases and J by 3 bases, with 15 bases between them. CDR1 is MNHNS and CDR2 is SASEGT in the germline V gene. This CDR3 spans 15 amino acids. The CDR3 here is CASSDTWREVYEQYV. Here the CDR3 DNA reads TGTGCCAGCAGTGATACTTGGAGGGAGGTCTACGAGCAGTACGTC.

The chain carries TRBV28 and TRBJ1-4; 9 positions agree with TRBD1. V shed 6 bases and J 0 bases; nucleotides not matched to a gene: 5. The CDR3 totals 16 residues. Germline V gene data show CDR1 as MDHEN and CDR2 as SYDVKM. This chain's CDR3 is CASSRDRAATNEKLFF. The CDR3 nucleotides are TGTGCCAGCAGCCGGGACAGGGCTGCAACTAATGAAAAACTGTTTTTT.

The chain has TRBV7-9 and TRBJ2-2, with a weak D call TRBD2 (6 bases). V dropped 1 base and J dropped 5 bases, with 14 bases sitting between them. The CDR3 covers 16 residues. The germline gives CDR1 SEHNR, CDR2 FQNEAQ (reference sequence). CDR3 DNA: TGTGCCAGCAGCTTAGACGGAGGAGGGTTGACCGGGGAGCTGTTTTTT. Translation gives CASSLDGGGLTGELFF.

This clone was observed a handful of times. This chain connects TRBV21-1 to TRBJ2-5; the D call in the table, TRBD2, was not verified against the DNA. TRBV21-1 is an annotated pseudogene. This CDR3 comprises 16 residues. The DNA of the CDR3 is TGTGCCAGCAGCAAAGTTACTAGCGAAAGCCAAGAGACCCAGTACTTC. Protein: CASSKVTSESQETQYF.

V is TRBV19 and J is TRBJ1-5; D gene ambiguous. Germline CDR1 and CDR2: LNHDA and SQIVND (reference sequence). Between the trimmed V and J ends, which lost 3 bases and 6 bases, there was a span of 9 bases. The CDR3 is 13 amino acids. As DNA, the CDR3 is TGTGCCAGTAGTATTCTAGGGAGTCAGCCCCAGCATTTT. Amino acids: CASSILGSQPQHF.

In this sample, this clone is medium-sized (0.01 to 0.1%). This rearrangement joins TRBV4-1 to TRBJ2-7, with D perhaps matching TRBD2 (6 bases). Per germline, CDR1 MGHRA and CDR2 YSYEKL. The V end was cut by 0 bases, the J end by 4 bases, with 10 bases between. This CDR3 comprises 14 residues. Here the CDR3 DNA reads TGCGCCAGCAGCCAAGATTGGGGGGAATACGAGCAGTACGTC. It yields the protein CASSQDWGEYEQYV.